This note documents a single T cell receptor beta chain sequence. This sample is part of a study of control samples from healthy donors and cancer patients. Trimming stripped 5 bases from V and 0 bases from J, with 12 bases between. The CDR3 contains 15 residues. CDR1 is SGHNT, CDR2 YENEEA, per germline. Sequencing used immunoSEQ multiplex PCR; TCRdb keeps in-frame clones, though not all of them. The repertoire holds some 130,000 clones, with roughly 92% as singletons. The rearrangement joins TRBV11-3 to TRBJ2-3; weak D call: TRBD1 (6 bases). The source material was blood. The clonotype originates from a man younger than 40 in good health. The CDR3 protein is CASSVRQGSTDTQYF. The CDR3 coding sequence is TGTGCCAGCAGCGTAAGGCAGGGGAGCACAGATACGCAGTATTTT.